What follows is one TCR beta chain and its context. As yet, its antigen is unknown. This sample was taken from a study of CD8+CD57+ T cells in acquired aplastic anemia. Across the study: The average for DNA from sorted CD4+ and CD8+ cells was around 3.5 ug. Whole-study findings and limits: Patients versus controls showed no significant CD8+ Simpson's diversity difference. Around 30 was the count of CD8+ CDR3 sequences that patients shared with controls.

TCR beta VDJ and CDR3 profiles were obtained from a genomic DNA template. From the reads, TCRdb called clonotypes with MiXCR, one entry per CDR3 protein. This sample has 55,000 to 80,000 distinct CDR3 sequences, with 45% to 60% found just once. CDR1 and CDR2 (germline): ENHRY, SYGVKD. The CDR3 is 14 amino acids. Trimming took 3 bases from V and 6 from J, leaving 14 bases between them. Specimen: sorted CD4+, CD8+, or CD8+CD57+ T cells (not recorded which) from PBMCs. This TCR was recovered from a human donor in good health, serving as a control. The chain carries TRBV10-3 and TRBJ1-2; D gene uncertain. The CDR3 loop reads CAISEGLGANGYTF. The CDR3 coding sequence is TGTGCCATCAGTGAAGGCCTAGGAGCAAATGGCTACACCTTC.